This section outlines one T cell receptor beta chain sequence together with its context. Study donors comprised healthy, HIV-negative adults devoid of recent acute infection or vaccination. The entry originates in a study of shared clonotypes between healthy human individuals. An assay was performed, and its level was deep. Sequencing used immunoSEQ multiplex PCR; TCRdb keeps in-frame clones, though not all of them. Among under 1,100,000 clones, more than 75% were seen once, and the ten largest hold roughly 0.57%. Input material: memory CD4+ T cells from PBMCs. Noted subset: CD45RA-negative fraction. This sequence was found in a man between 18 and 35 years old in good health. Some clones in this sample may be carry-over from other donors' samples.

The CDR3 nucleotides are TGCAGCGTCACTCACTTAAACGGGGCGCACGAGCAGTACTTC. Amino acid sequence: CSVTHLNGAHEQYF. This chain links TRBV29-1 with TRBJ2-7; the D gene could be TRBD1 or TRBD2 (5 bases each). The germline V gene has CDR1 SQVTM and CDR2 ANQGSEA. CDR3 size: 14 residues. V lost 6 bases to trimming and J lost 5 bases, with 20 bases between them.